This TCR beta chain was retrieved from a study of blood T cell repertoires in COVID-19. Overall study: The analysed material was cDNA or gDNA that came from T cells, B-cell-depleted T cells, or PBMCs.

Germline V CDR1 and CDR2: SGHDT, YYEEEE. V lost 6 bases and J lost 8, with 20 bases in between. The CDR3 has 14 amino acids. Using immunoSEQ multiplex PCR, the repertoire was profiled, and TCRdb retains in-frame clones only, with some absent. The table records 90,000 to 130,000 clones, 80% to 90% of them present only once. The sequenced sample consisted of peripheral blood. The TCR originated in a man in his forties or fifties with acute or convalescent COVID-19. This chain uses TRBV5-6 with TRBJ1-2; the D gene is possibly TRBD1 (5 bases). The chain's CDR3 is CASTPAGGSQGYTF. In nucleotides, the CDR3 is TGTGCCAGCACCCCGGCGGGGGGTTCGCAAGGCTACACCTTC.